This T cell receptor (beta chain) was captured by sequencing in a study of shared clonotypes between healthy human individuals. This clone occurred once. The repertoire was sequenced with immunoSEQ multiplex PCR; TCRdb's copy has only in-frame clones and lacks some. The sample consists of some 2 million clones, approximately 94% of them appearing once. CD45RO-negative, CCR7-selected cells formed the naive CD8 fraction, which excluded terminally differentiated effector memory CD45RA+ cells. Germline-derived CDR1 and CDR2 are SGHRS and YFSETQ. V was pared by 1 base and J by 9 bases, with 17 bases between. This CDR3 has 15 residues.

Sequences were obtained from naive CD8+ T cells sorted from blood. V is TRBV5-1 and J is TRBJ2-1, with D unclear. This sequence was found in a man aged 18 to 30 in good health. CDR3 bases: TGCGCCAGCAGCTTGTCGGCCTCTGGCAAGGCTGAGCAGTTCTTC. Its protein product is CASSLSASGKAEQFF.